A selection of T cell receptor beta chains follows, all from one sample in a study of blood T cell repertoires in COVID-19. Measured with immunoSEQ multiplex PCR; TCRdb has only the in-frame clones, and not every one. The profile shows about 120,000 clones, 70% to 80% of them singletons. Material: peripheral blood. The receptor set was obtained from a woman of 80 years or more with acute or convalescent COVID-19. The CDR3 runs from the conserved cysteine through the conserved F or W. Fields, in order: D gene, J gene, V gene, clone size, CDR3 DNA, CDR3 protein. D genes are given only for firm matches. Size is stated for part of the rows, as once, few or many counts, or as a class when the clone is expanded.

>NA|TRBJ1-1|TRBV2|NA
TGTGCCAGCAGGGAACAGGGAACTGAAGCTTTCTTT
CASREQGTEAFF
>TRBD1|TRBJ2-2|TRBV2|NA
TGTGCCAGCAGTCCCCGGGACAGGGGCCCCGGGGAGCTGTTTTTT
CASSPRDRGPGELFF
>NA|TRBJ2-2|TRBV3-1/TRBV3-2|NA
TGTGCCAGCAGCCAAGTAACGCCAGGTGGCGTCGGGGAGCTGTTTTTT
CASSQVTPGGVGELFF
>TRBD1|TRBJ2-1|TRBV6-5|NA
TGTGCCAGCAGGTCCTCTCGACAGGGGACGAATGAGCAGTTCTTC
CASRSSRQGTNEQFF
>TRBD1|TRBJ2-1|TRBV7-2|NA
TGTGCCAGCAGCTTTTCTTTCGACAGGGCCAATGAGCAGTTCTTC
CASSFSFDRANEQFF
>NA|TRBJ1-1|TRBV11-2|once
TGTGCCAGCAGCTTAGGGTACAGGAGTGATGAAGCTTTCTTT
CASSLGYRSDEAFF
>NA|TRBJ2-3|TRBV5-1|NA
TGCGCCAGCAGCTTGGTGGCATACACAGATACGCAGTATTTT
CASSLVAYTDTQYF
>NA|TRBJ1-1|TRBV7-9|NA
TGTGCCAGCAGCTTAGGGCAGGAGAACACTGAAGCTTTCTTT
CASSLGQENTEAFF
>TRBD2|TRBJ2-7|TRBV6-6|NA
TGTGCCAGCAGTTTTCCTAGCGGGGGGCCCTACGAGCAGTACTTC
CASSFPSGGPYEQYF
>TRBD2|TRBJ2-1|TRBV24-1|NA
TGTGCCACCAGCCAAAGGACTAGCGGGAGAGGCGATGAGCAGTTCTTC
CATSQRTSGRGDEQFF
>NA|TRBJ2-2|TRBV2|NA
TGTGCCAGCAACGTCGGGGTCGGGGAGCTGTTTTTT
CASNVGVGELFF
>NA|TRBJ1-1|TRBV5-1|NA
TGCGCCAGCAGCATAAGGGACGGGGGGAACACTGAAGCTTTCTTT
CASSIRDGGNTEAFF
>NA|TRBJ2-3|TRBV28|NA
TGTGCCAGCATTGGTGGAGCCCCAGATACGCAGTATTTT
CASIGGAPDTQYF
>NA|TRBJ1-5|TRBV18|NA
TGTGCCAGCTCACCCGAGGTGAGGGATCAGCCCCAGCATTTT
CASSPEVRDQPQHF
>NA|TRBJ2-1|TRBV5-5|many
TGTGCCAGCGGACGAGTACAGGGCAATTCCCTATACAATGAGCAGTTCTTC
CASGRVQGNSLYNEQFF
>TRBD2|TRBJ2-1|TRBV5-5|NA
TGTGCCAGCAGCTTGCCGGGGGGGCCGTTTAATGAGCAGTTCTTC
CASSLPGGPFNEQFF
>TRBD1|TRBJ2-6|TRBV5-5|NA
TGTGCCAGCAGCTCCGGGCCGGGACAGGGGGCTGCTGGGGCCAACGTCCTGACTTTC
CASSSGPGQGAAGANVLTF
>NA|TRBJ2-7|TRBV3-1/TRBV3-2|NA
TGTGCCAGCAGCCAACGGAGGGTCTCCTACGAGCAGTACTTC
CASSQRRVSYEQYF
>TRBD2|TRBJ2-3|TRBV11-2|NA
TGTGCCAGCAGCTTAGCAGGCGGGGGGTTCGCAGATACGCAGTATTTT
CASSLAGGGFADTQYF
>NA|TRBJ2-5|TRBV7-7|NA
TGTGCTAGCAGCCCACAGGTTAAAGAGACCCAGTACTTC
CASSPQVKETQYF
>TRBD2|TRBJ2-1|TRBV7-3|NA
TGTGCCAGCAGCTTAAGCGGGGGGGCCAACAATGAGCAGTTCTTC
CASSLSGGANNEQFF
>NA|TRBJ1-1|TRBV7-8|NA
TGTGCCAGCAGCACTAGACCCCTACGCGTTGAAGCTTTCTTT
CASSTRPLRVEAFF
>NA|TRBJ2-7|TRBV20-1|NA
TGCAGTGCTAGTCGGGGGTACGAGCAGTACTTC
CSASRGYEQYF
>NA|TRBJ2-6|TRBV19|NA
TGTGCCAGTAGTATACTAACAGGTCCTAGCTCTGGGGCCAACGTCCTGACTTTC
CASSILTGPSSGANVLTF
>NA|TRBJ2-1|TRBV19|NA
TGTGCCAGTCTCGACGGGACTCTATACAATGAGCAGTTCTTC
CASLDGTLYNEQFF
>TRBD1|TRBJ2-7|TRBV10-3|once
TGTGCCATCAGTGAGTCGACCAGGGGGCGCTTCTACGAGCAGTACTTC
CAISESTRGRFYEQYF
>NA|TRBJ1-2|TRBV5-1|NA
TGCGCCAGCAGCTCACAGGGTCCGAACTATGGCTACACCTTC
CASSSQGPNYGYTF
>NA|TRBJ1-1|TRBV28|few
TGTGCCAGCAGTTTCTCCAGGGGCCTCATTACTGAAGCTTTCTTT
CASSFSRGLITEAFF
>NA|TRBJ1-6|TRBV7-2|NA
TGTGCCAGCAGCCCGACAGATTCACCCCTCCACTTT
CASSPTDSPLHF
>NA|TRBJ1-6|TRBV5-1|NA
TGCGCCAGCAGCTTGACGGGATCCTATAATTCACCCCTCCACTTT
CASSLTGSYNSPLHF
>NA|TRBJ1-2|TRBV5-6|NA
TGTGCCAGCAGCTTGGATTTCACCATTAGGGGCGTGGGTGGCTACACCTTC
CASSLDFTIRGVGGYTF
>TRBD1|TRBJ2-1|TRBV12-3/TRBV12-4|NA
TGTGCCAGCAGTTTCGGGACAGGGACTGAGCAGTTCTTC
CASSFGTGTEQFF
>TRBD1|TRBJ1-2|TRBV30|NA
TGTGCCTGGACCTCCAGGGGGGCCCTGGTTTTTAACTATGGCTACACCTTC
CAWTSRGALVFNYGYTF
>NA|TRBJ1-1|TRBV5-1|few
TGCGCCAGTAGGAAGGAGATGAACACTGAAGCTTTCTTT
CASRKEMNTEAFF
>NA|TRBJ1-5|TRBV28|NA
TGTGCCAGCGTCCAACCGGGAACCCATCAGCCCCAGCATTTT
CASVQPGTHQPQHF
>TRBD1|TRBJ2-2|TRBV19|NA
TGTGCCACCCAGACAGGGGTAAACACCGGGGAGCTGTTTTTT
CATQTGVNTGELFF
>NA|TRBJ2-6|TRBV19|NA
TGTGCCAGTAGTCACGGGGTCAACTCTGGGGCCAACGTCCTGACTTTC
CASSHGVNSGANVLTF
>TRBD2|TRBJ2-7|TRBV6-6|NA
TGTGCCAGCAGTTACCTGGAAGCGGGAGTCGGGGAGCAGTACTTC
CASSYLEAGVGEQYF
>NA|TRBJ1-1|TRBV3-1/TRBV3-2|NA
TGTGCCAGCAGCCAAGTGGCAGGGCAAACTGAAGCTTTCTTT
CASSQVAGQTEAFF
>NA|TRBJ1-6|TRBV27|NA
TGTGCCAGCAGTGGGGCCGGACGGGATAATTCACCCCTCCACTTT
CASSGAGRDNSPLHF
>TRBD1|TRBJ2-7|TRBV2|few
TGTGCCAGCAGTGTAAGGACAGGGGGCGCGTCCGAGCAGTACTTC
CASSVRTGGASEQYF